The T cell receptor beta chain under discussion was sequenced for a study of T cells in localized non-small cell lung cancer. Whole-study findings and limits: Overall survival was longer when the density of T cells in the blood was higher. The study sequenced only one region of the tumor. As a result, intratumor heterogeneity could not be excluded and remains possible. Uninvolved adjacent lung showed higher T cell clonality than tumor.

Sequencing used immunoSEQ multiplex PCR; TCRdb keeps in-frame clones, though not all of them. Altogether some 540 clones are present, around 23% being singletons, with the ten largest covering about a quarter. Remarks on this clone: No antigen is known for it.

This CDR3 region has 16 residues. The material was lung tumor tissue, obtained before any cancer treatment. The sequence came from a male donor aged 60 or over with stage II lung adenocarcinoma. The rearrangement uses TRBV1 and TRBJ1-2; TRBD1 is taken as the D call from the table, unchecked against the DNA. TRBV1 is labeled a pseudogene. In nucleotides, the CDR3 is TGCGCCAGCAGCCACCAAATCGGACAGATTGGCTATGGCTACACCTTC. Translated, it gives CASSHQIGQIGYGYTF.